Listed below are T cell receptor beta chains from one sample, sequenced in a study of cytotoxic CD8 clonotypes in ibrutinib-treated CLL. The repertoire was sequenced with immunoSEQ multiplex PCR; TCRdb's copy has only in-frame clones and lacks some. The sample holds roughly 170,000 clones; roughly four fifths are singletons and the top ten take around 4.5%. Source: PBMCs, taken after 24 months of ibrutinib treatment. These receptor sequences come from a human donor with chronic lymphocytic leukemia. Both conserved end residues are part of each CDR3. D genes are given only for firm matches. Some rows mark clone size as missing; the rest say once, few, many or name a class of expanded clone.

D gene | clone size | J gene | V gene | CDR3 DNA | CDR3 protein
NA | once | TRBJ2-4 | TRBV5-4 | TGTGCGGGGGCATTTGATCTAGCCAAAAACATTCAGTACTTC | CAGAFDLAKNIQYF
TRBD2 | NA | TRBJ2-1 | TRBV9 | TGTGCCAGCAGCACGAGACTAGCGGGAGTATACAATGAGCAGTTCTTC | CASSTRLAGVYNEQFF
TRBD1 | few | TRBJ2-7 | TRBV5-1 | TGCGCCAGCAGCCTACCCCGGACAGGGGGCGACGAGCAGTACTTC | CASSLPRTGGDEQYF
NA | NA | TRBJ1-2 | TRBV7-9 | TGTGCCAGCAGCATCGACATTAACTATGGCTACACCTTC | CASSIDINYGYTF
NA | NA | TRBJ2-7 | TRBV15 | TGTGCCACCAGCAGAGGGGACGGAAATGGTGAGCAGTACTTC | CATSRGDGNGEQYF
NA | NA | TRBJ2-3 | TRBV19 | TGTGCCAGTAGCCCATCAGCAGGGGTGAGCACAGATACGCAGTATTTT | CASSPSAGVSTDTQYF
NA | NA | TRBJ2-2 | TRBV7-9 | TGTGCCAGCAGCTTTTCCACCGGGGAGCTGTTTTTT | CASSFSTGELFF
NA | once | TRBJ2-7 | TRBV11-1 | TGTGCCAGCAGCTCCAGACAGGAACTCTCCGGGATGGCGTACTTC | CASSSRQELSGMAYF
TRBD1 | NA | TRBJ2-7 | TRBV6-1 | TGTGCCAGCAGGGAAACGACAGGGCGGCGTGAGCAGTACTTC | CASRETTGRREQYF
NA | NA | TRBJ2-2 | TRBV4-1 | TGCGCCAGCAGCCCCCGGGGCGCTACGATGGGGAACACCGGGGAGCTGTTTTTT | CASSPRGATMGNTGELFF
NA | NA | TRBJ2-1 | TRBV5-1 | TGCGCCAGCGGGCGGGGGCTTTACAATGAGCAGTTCTTC | CASGRGLYNEQFF
TRBD2 | few | TRBJ2-7 | TRBV28 | TGTGCCAGCAGTTCGACGGGACTAGGGTACGAGCAGTACTTC | CASSSTGLGYEQYF
TRBD1 | NA | TRBJ2-1 | TRBV4-1 | TGCGCCAGCAGCCAAGTGGACAGGGGATCCTACAATGAGCAGTTCTTC | CASSQVDRGSYNEQFF
TRBD1 | NA | TRBJ2-5 | TRBV18 | TGTGCCAGCTCACCAGGCGGGACAGGGGGCGAGACCCAGTACTTC | CASSPGGTGGETQYF
TRBD1 | NA | TRBJ1-2 | TRBV9 | TGTGCCAGCAGCGGGAGGGGGCCGGAGAGCAATAACTATGGCTACACCTTC | CASSGRGPESNNYGYTF
NA | NA | TRBJ2-7 | TRBV7-8 | TGTGCCAGCGAAGAGGGCTACGAGCAGTACTTC | CASEEGYEQYF
NA | NA | TRBJ2-2 | TRBV7-2 | TGTGCCAGCAGCCTTGTACAGACCGGGGAGCTGTTTTTT | CASSLVQTGELFF
TRBD1 | once | TRBJ1-5 | TRBV9 | TGTGCCAGCAGCGTAGCTACTCTGTGGGGACAGGGGATATCGGGGGATCAGCCCCAGCATTTT | CASSVATLWGQGISGDQPQHF
NA | NA | TRBJ2-6 | TRBV7-2 | TGTGCCAGCAGCTTTAGGGGGGAGGGCTCTGGGGCCAACGTCCTGACTTTC | CASSFRGEGSGANVLTF
NA | NA | TRBJ1-3 | TRBV16 | TGTGCCAGCAGCCAATCACTGGCGGACTCTGGAAACACCATATATTTT | CASSQSLADSGNTIYF
TRBD2 | once | TRBJ2-5 | TRBV4-1 | TGCGCCAGCAGCCAAGTAGAGCGGGGGAGAGAGACCCAGTACTTC | CASSQVERGRETQYF
NA | NA | TRBJ2-5 | TRBV11-1 | TGTGCCAGCAGCTTCTCAAGACTACGGGAGACCCAGTACTTC | CASSFSRLRETQYF
NA | once | TRBJ1-2 | TRBV21-1 | TGTGCCAGCAGCACCCCAACCGGGACTCCCGGCGGGAGGACCTTC | CASSTPTGTPGGRTF
TRBD1 | NA | TRBJ1-2 | TRBV28 | TGTGCCAGTGAACCGGGACAGGGAATCTATGGCTACACCTTC | CASEPGQGIYGYTF
TRBD1 | once | TRBJ2-1 | TRBV4-1 | TGCGCCAGCAGCCAATTGACAGGGTTACATGAGCAGTTCTTC | CASSQLTGLHEQFF
NA | few | TRBJ1-2 | TRBV14 | TGTGCCAGCAGCCAAGATGGTTACTATGGCTACACCTTC | CASSQDGYYGYTF
NA | NA | TRBJ2-7 | TRBV6-5 | TGTGCCAGCAAACGGGGGGCAGGCGAGCAGTACTTC | CASKRGAGEQYF
TRBD2 | NA | TRBJ2-1 | TRBV11-2 | TGTGCCAGCAGCCCCGGTAGCGGGGGGAAGAATGAGCAGTTCTTC | CASSPGSGGKNEQFF